The clone carrying this TCR beta chain occurred many times. These data originate in a study of T cells after yellow fever vaccination. The trim removed 1 base at V and 13 bases at J, leaving 13 bases unmatched. Germline V gene lookup returns CDR1 SGHTA and CDR2 FQGNSA. The CDR3 contains 16 residues. TCRdb called the 5' RACE reads again in MiXCR, with one record for every CDR3 protein. This table holds about 130,000 distinct CDR3 sequences, around 9.8% found once. The TCR comes from a man aged 18 to 29 who received the YFV17D yellow fever vaccine. The V call is TRBV7-2, the J call TRBJ1-6, with 7 bases fitting TRBD1. The specimen was CD8+ T cells sorted from PBMCs, collected on the day of the yellow fever booster vaccination. The CDR3: CASSLVPGQPTGPLHF. The DNA for the CDR3 is TGTGCCAGCAGCTTAGTCCCGGGACAGCCTACGGGGCCCCTCCACTTT.